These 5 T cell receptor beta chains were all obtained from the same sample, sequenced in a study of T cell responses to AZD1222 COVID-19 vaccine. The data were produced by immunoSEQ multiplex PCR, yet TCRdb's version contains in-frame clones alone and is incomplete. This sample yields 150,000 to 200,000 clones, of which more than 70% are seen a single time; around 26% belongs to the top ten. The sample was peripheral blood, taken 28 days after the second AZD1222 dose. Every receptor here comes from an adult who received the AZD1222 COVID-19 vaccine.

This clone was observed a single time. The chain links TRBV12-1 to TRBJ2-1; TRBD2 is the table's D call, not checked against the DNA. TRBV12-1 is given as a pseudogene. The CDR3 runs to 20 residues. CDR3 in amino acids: CASSPRDRGGAGGPYDEQFF. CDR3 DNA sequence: TGTGCCAGCAGCCCAAGGGACAGGGGCGGAGCGGGAGGACCCTACGATGAGCAGTTCTTC.

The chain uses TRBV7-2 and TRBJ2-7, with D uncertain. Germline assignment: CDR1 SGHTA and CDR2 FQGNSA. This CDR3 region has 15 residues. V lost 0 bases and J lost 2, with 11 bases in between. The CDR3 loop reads CASSLALASAYEQYF. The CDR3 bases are TGTGCCAGCAGCTTAGCTCTTGCTAGTGCCTACGAGCAGTACTTC. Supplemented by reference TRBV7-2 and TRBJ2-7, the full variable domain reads GAGVSQSPSNKVTEKGKDVELRCDPISGHTALYWYRQSLGQGLEFLIYFQGNSAPDKSGLPSDRFSAERTGGSVSTLTIQRTQQEDSAVYLCASSLALASAYEQYFGPGTRLTVT.

The CDR3: CASSITPDGYSGNTIYF. The CDR3 bases are TGTGCCAGTAGTATTACACCCGACGGCTACTCTGGAAACACCATATATTTT. This chain uses TRBV19 with TRBJ1-3; D gene uncertain. Germline V CDR1 and CDR2: LNHDA, SQIVND (reference sequence). The V and J ends lost 3 bases and 0 bases respectively, with 15 bases between them. There are 17 residues in the CDR3.

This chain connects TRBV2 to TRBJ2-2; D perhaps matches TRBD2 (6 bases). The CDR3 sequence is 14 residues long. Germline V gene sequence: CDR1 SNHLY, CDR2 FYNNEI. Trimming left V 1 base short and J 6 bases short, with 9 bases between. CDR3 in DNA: TGTGCCAGCAGTGAAGTACTAGCCCCCGGGGAGCTGTTTTTT. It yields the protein CASSEVLAPGELFF.

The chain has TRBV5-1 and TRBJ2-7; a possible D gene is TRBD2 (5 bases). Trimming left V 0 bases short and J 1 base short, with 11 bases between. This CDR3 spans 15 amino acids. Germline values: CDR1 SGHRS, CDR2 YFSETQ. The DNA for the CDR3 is TGCGCCAGCAGCTTGGAACCGGGGTCTTCCTACGAGCAGTACTTC. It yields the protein CASSLEPGSSYEQYF. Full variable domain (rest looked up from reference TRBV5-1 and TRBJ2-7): KAGVTQTPRYLIKTRGQQVTLSCSPISGHRSVSWYQQTPGQGLQFLFEYFSETQRNKGNFPGRFSGRQFSNSRSEMNVSTLELGDSALYLCASSLEPGSSYEQYFGPGTRLTVT.